This is a list of T cell receptor beta chains from one sample in a study of beta chain features in type 1 diabetes. Sequencing used immunoSEQ multiplex PCR; TCRdb keeps in-frame clones, though not all of them. The sample carries about 620,000 clones, 15% to 19% recorded once. Sequencing used naive CD4+ T cells from blood. These receptor sequences come from a young man in good health. The CDR3 runs from the conserved cysteine through the conserved F or W. Fields, in order: V gene, J gene, CDR3 protein.

TRBV6-5	TRBJ1-2	CASSYGRGFANYGYTF
TRBV7-9	TRBJ2-2	CASSSREVAGELFF
TRBV6-5	TRBJ2-2	CASSPQGATGELFF
TRBV5-4	TRBJ2-2	CASSLSGGSSVTGELFF
TRBV5-1	TRBJ2-6	CASSLEQGFGANVLTF
TRBV7-9	TRBJ2-3	CASSVDKRDTQYF
TRBV18	TRBJ2-1	CASSPATQGEWEQFF
TRBV7-9	TRBJ1-1	CASSLGEGRHEAFF
TRBV27	TRBJ2-6	CASSPGGSSGANVLTF
TRBV5-5	TRBJ2-5	CASSQGSSGGLQETQYF
TRBV11-2	TRBJ1-2	CASSPTAGVGGYTF
TRBV27	TRBJ2-1	CASSSTSGSVIYNEQFF
TRBV4-2	TRBJ2-7	CASSQDFITSYEQYF
TRBV25-1	TRBJ1-1	CASSELRQGANTEAFF
TRBV6-4	TRBJ2-7	CASRREGSNSYEQYF
TRBV14	TRBJ1-2	CASSQDTSYGYTF
TRBV7-9	TRBJ2-3	CASSSATGSDTQYF
TRBV7-9	TRBJ2-7	CASSLGSGLTYEQYF
TRBV7-6	TRBJ2-7	CASSSSGLDYEQYF
TRBV9	TRBJ2-2	CASSVVGLTGELFF
TRBV29-1	TRBJ1-5	CSVAQGNSNQPQHF
TRBV15	TRBJ1-3	CATSRGSAGTGNTIYF
TRBV14	TRBJ2-2	CASSPHTNTGELFF
TRBV7-8	TRBJ2-5	CASSLEAAARGVRETQYF
TRBV5-4	TRBJ2-7	CASSLASRSYEQYF
TRBV2	TRBJ2-1	CASSGLADYNEQFF
TRBV15	TRBJ2-6	CATSRDRISLGANVLTF
TRBV7-2	TRBJ2-7	CASSPQVISYEQYF
TRBV5-6	TRBJ1-5	CASSLAGGANRGQPQHF
TRBV18	TRBJ1-6	CASSPTMGTGRNNSPLHF
TRBV14	TRBJ2-5	CASSQVGAVTAETQYF
TRBV4-1	TRBJ1-3	CASSHLQTVAGNTIYF
TRBV5-1	TRBJ1-4	CASSLGINEKLFF
TRBV19	TRBJ2-5	CASSMGPGPTGTQYF
TRBV12-5	TRBJ2-2	CASGLSRGENTGELFF
TRBV5-1	TRBJ2-2	CASSLVVGRGLAGELFF
TRBV9	TRBJ1-2	CASSVVPVGYGYTF
TRBV23-1	TRBJ2-5	CASSQPDNRGEETQYF
TRBV30	TRBJ1-2	CAWRDRGPGGYTF
TRBV2	TRBJ1-3	CASSLDRGSGNTIYF
TRBV7-2	TRBJ2-7	CASSPRTSSYEQYF
TRBV6-6	TRBJ1-3	CASRVSRNTIYF
TRBV29-1	TRBJ2-4	CSARLLRGKNIQYF
TRBV18	TRBJ2-6	CASSLGGSYSGANVLTF
TRBV7-3	TRBJ2-4	CASSSRGSGPRKNIQYF
TRBV15	TRBJ2-1	CATSRESPGLVSVGEQFF
TRBV30	TRBJ1-5	CAWRETGGNQPQHF
TRBV4-3	TRBJ2-1	CASSPQGRGAIEQFF
TRBV25-1	TRBJ2-3	CASSESTDTQYF
TRBV28	TRBJ1-5	CASSRGPQLGQPQHF
TRBV14	TRBJ2-7	CASSQGREDPYEQYF
TRBV15	TRBJ2-7	CATSRDRSYEQYF
TRBV2	TRBJ1-1	CARRDRANTEAFF
TRBV28	TRBJ2-6	CASSPLGSSGANVLTF
TRBV4-1	TRBJ1-1	CASSPIGRGRRANTEAFF